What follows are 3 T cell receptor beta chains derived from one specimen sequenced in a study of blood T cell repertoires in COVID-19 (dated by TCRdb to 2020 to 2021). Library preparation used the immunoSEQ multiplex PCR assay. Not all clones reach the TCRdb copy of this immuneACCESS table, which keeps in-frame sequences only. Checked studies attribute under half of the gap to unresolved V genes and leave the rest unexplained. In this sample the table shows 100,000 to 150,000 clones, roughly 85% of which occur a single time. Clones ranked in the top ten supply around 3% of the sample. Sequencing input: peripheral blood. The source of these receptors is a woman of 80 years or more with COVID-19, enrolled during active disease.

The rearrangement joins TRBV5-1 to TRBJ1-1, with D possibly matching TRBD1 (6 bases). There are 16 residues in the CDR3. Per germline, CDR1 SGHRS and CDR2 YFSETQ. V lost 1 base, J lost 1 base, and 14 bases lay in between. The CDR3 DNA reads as TGCGCCAGCAGCTTGCTAACAGGGTCTCGGAACACTGAAGCTTTCTTT. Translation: CASSLLTGSRNTEAFF.

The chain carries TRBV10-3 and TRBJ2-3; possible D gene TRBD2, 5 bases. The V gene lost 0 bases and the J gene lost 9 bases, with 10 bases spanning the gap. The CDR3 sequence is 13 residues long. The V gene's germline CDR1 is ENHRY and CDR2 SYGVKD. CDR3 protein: CAISESVQRTQYF. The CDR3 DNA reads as TGTGCCATCAGTGAGTCCGTACAGCGGACGCAGTATTTT.

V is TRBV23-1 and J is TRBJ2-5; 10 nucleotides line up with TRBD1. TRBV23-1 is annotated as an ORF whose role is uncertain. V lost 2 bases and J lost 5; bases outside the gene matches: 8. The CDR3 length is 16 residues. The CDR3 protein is CASSQRTGGKGETQYF. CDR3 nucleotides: TGCGCCAGCAGTCAACGGACAGGGGGTAAGGGGGAGACCCAGTACTTC.